This paragraph covers one T cell receptor (beta chain) sequence. What antigen it recognizes has not been identified. Qualities for individual bases were not recorded, and no much larger clone is one base off. TCRbeta CDR3 regions were amplified from genomic DNA using the immunoSEQ Assay, a bias-controlled multiplex PCR. For the original study's pipeline: The number of nucleated cells in each sample was estimated by amplification of reference gene primers within the assay. Sequence reads were collapsed and filtered to measure the absolute abundance of every unique TCRbeta CDR3 rearrangement. For each sample, productive Simpson clonality was calculated by taking the square root of Simpson's diversity index across productive rearrangements. TCRdb provides this immuneACCESS table in a form limited to in-frame rearrangements. Some clones are lacking; in checked studies, under half of them reflect an unresolved V gene, and why the rest are absent is not known. The V and J calls and clone size are taken from that table; D and trimming were inferred from the DNA. A total of about 240,000 clones appear in this sample, about 83% of them only once. The top ten clones comprise more than 5.5% of the sample.

This record belongs to a study of blood T cell repertoires in COVID-19 (TCRdb year 2020). Describing the broader study: The collaborator samples originated in the United States, Italy and Spain and spanned the acute and convalescent phases of COVID-19. The prospective study material was composed of cDNA or gDNA derived from T cells, B-cell-depleted T cells, or PBMCs. The dataset comprised deeply sampled blood TCRbeta repertoires from subjects exposed to, actively infected with, or recovered from COVID-19. The repertoires were made available in a free public database intended to serve as a resource for research on the immune response to SARS-CoV-2. The samples were drawn from the first 160 participants of the ongoing ImmuneRACE study and from 1,254 subjects provided by 6 global collaborators. Nearly every sample came with metadata listing a de-identified subject ID, COVID-19 status, age in years and sex. HLA class I and class II types, where available, came from metadata supplied by the sample provider rather than from assay-based typing.

Between the V and J ends, shortened by 7 bases and 4 bases respectively, the junction contains 13 bases. Based on the germline V gene, the CDR1 and CDR2 sequences are ENHRY and SYGVKD. Spanning cysteine to phenylalanine, the CDR3 consists of 13 amino acids. Only the CDR3 DNA is retained, 39 bases long and in frame from the first base. Collaborating institutions collected whole blood in K2EDTA tubes following their own protocols. For TCRbeta analysis, collaborators shipped samples in one of three forms: frozen whole blood, isolated PBMCs, or DNA extracted from either of those sample types. Study-level results and caveats: How much clinical and demographic metadata was included differed by source and by participant, and the metadata was provided uncurated.

Source material: peripheral blood. The chain is assembled from TRBV10-3 and TRBJ1-2, with no D gene named confidently. The receptor was derived from a human donor in a cohort sampled during active COVID-19. The nucleotide sequence reads TGTGCCATCACTGAATGGGAGAGCTATGGCTACACCTTC. Its translation is CAITEWESYGYTF.